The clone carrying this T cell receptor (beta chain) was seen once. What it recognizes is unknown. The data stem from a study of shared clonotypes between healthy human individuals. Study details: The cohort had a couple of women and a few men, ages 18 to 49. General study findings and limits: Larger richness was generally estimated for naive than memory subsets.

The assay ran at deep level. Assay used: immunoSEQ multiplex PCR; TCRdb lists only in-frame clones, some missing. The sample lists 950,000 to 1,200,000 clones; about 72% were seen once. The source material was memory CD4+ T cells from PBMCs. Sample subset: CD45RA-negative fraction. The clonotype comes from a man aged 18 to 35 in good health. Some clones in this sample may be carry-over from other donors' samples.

CDR3 DNA: TGTGCCAGCAGCCGACGGGACAGGGGCACCGGGGAGCTGTTTTTT. It encodes CASSRRDRGTGELFF. The chain recombines TRBV13 with TRBJ2-2; 10 bases line up with TRBD1. CDR1 is PRHDT and CDR2 is FYEKMQ in the germline V gene (reference sequence). The ends lost 5 bases at V and 4 bases at J; junction bases unmatched: 4. The CDR3 extends over 15 amino acids.